This T cell receptor beta chain was observed in a study of blood T cell repertoires in COVID-19. Whole-study context: The origin of the acute and convalescent COVID-19 samples was the United States, Italy and Spain. Nucleic acid was either cDNA or gDNA, and it came from T cells, B-cell-depleted T cells, or PBMCs.

Original data processing: Quantification of nucleated cells was approximated via reference gene primer amplification. Clones were sequenced by immunoSEQ multiplex PCR, and TCRdb holds only the in-frame ones, with some missing. D and trimming were read from the DNA, whereas the V and J calls and clone size are those reported in that table. The sample shows about 200,000 clones, 84% of them seen only once. V gave up 3 bases and J gave up 6 bases; unmatched junction bases: 3. Per germline, CDR1 GTSNPN and CDR2 SVGIG (reference sequence). There are 14 residues in the CDR3. This clonotype originated in a human donor in a cohort sampled during active COVID-19. The sequencing input was peripheral blood. The chain is built from TRBV30 and TRBJ1-6; 9 bases line up with TRBD1. As DNA, the CDR3 is TGTGCCTGGAGATTGACAGGGGGTAATTCACCCCTCCACTTT. Amino acids: CAWRLTGGNSPLHF.